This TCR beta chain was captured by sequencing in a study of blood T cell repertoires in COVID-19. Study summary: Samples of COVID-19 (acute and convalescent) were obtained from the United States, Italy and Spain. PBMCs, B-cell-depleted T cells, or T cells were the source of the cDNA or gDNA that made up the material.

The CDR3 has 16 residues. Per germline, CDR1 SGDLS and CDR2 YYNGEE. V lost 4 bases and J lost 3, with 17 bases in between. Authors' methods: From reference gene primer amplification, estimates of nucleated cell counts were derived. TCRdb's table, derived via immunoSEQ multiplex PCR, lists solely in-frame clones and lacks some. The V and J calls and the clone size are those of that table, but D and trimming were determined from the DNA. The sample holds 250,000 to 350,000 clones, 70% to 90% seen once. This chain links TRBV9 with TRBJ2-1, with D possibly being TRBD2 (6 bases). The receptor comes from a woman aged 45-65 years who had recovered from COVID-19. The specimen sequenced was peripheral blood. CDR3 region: CASSPHPQAGYNEQFF. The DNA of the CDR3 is TGTGCCAGCAGCCCGCACCCCCAAGCGGGCTACAATGAGCAGTTCTTC.